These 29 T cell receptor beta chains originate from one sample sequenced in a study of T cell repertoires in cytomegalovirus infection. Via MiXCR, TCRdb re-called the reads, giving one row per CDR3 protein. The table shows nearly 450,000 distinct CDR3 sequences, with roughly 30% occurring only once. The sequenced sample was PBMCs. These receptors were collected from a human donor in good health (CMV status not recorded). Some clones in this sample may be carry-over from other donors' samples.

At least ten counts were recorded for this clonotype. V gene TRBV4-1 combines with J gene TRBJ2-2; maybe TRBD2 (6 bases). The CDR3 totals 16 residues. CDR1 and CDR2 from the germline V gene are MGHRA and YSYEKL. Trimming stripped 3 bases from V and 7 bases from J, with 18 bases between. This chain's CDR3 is CASSQGGLRPDGELFF. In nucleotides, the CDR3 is TGCGCCAGCAGCCAGGGAGGCCTACGTCCCGACGGGGAGCTGTTTTTT.

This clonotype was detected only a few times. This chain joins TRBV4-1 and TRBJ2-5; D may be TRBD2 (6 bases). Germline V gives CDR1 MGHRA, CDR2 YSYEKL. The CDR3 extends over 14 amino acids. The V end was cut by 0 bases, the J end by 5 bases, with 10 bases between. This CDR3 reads CASSQEVAGETQYF. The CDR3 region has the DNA TGCGCCAGCAGCCAAGAGGTGGCGGGGGAGACCCAGTACTTC.

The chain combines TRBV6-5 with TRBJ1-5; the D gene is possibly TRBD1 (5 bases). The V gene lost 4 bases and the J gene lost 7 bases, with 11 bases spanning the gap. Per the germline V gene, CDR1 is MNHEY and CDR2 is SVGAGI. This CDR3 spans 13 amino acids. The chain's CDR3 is CASSSGFGQPQHF. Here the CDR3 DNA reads TGTGCCAGCAGTTCAGGGTTCGGACAGCCCCAGCATTTT.

The CDR3 DNA reads TGTGCCAGCAGTGCGCGGCTTGAGGAGACCCAGTACTTC. Translated: CASSARLEETQYF. V usage is TRBV28 and J usage is TRBJ2-5; no clear D gene. Germline loops: CDR1 MDHEN, CDR2 SYDVKM. V was pared by 5 bases and J by 5 bases, with 12 bases between. The CDR3 spans 13 residues.

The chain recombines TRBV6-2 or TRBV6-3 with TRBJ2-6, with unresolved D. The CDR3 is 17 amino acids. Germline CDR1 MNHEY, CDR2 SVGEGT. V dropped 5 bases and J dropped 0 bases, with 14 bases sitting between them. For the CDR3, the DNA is TGTGCCAGCAGTGAAGTTGGGGTGGTCTCTGGGGCCAACGTCCTGACTTTC. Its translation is CASSEVGVVSGANVLTF.

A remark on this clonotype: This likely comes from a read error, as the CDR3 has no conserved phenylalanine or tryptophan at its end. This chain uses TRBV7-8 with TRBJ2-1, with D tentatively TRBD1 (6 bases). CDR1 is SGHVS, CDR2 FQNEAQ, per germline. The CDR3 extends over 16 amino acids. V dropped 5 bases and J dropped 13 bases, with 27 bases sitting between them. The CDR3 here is CASSGGQSRSYKDQFC. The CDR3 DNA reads TGTGCCAGCAGCGGGGGACAATCGCGCTCCTACAAGGATCAGTTCTGC.

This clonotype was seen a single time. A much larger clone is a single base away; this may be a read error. This CDR3 reads CACSLELLVNTEAFF. CDR3 bases: TGTGCCTGCAGCTTAGAGTTGTTGGTGAACACTGAAGCTTTCTTT. The chain combines TRBV7-2 with TRBJ1-1; D is unresolved. Germline lookup yields CDR1 SGHTA and CDR2 FQGNSA. CDR3 length: 15 amino acids. Looking up the rest from reference TRBV7-2 and TRBJ1-1 gives the full variable domain: GAGVSQSPSNKVTEKGKDVELRCDPISGHTALYWYRQSLGQGLEFLIYFQGNSAPDKSGLPSDRFSAERTGGSVSTLTIQRTQQEDSAVYLCACSLELLVNTEAFFGQGTRLTVV.

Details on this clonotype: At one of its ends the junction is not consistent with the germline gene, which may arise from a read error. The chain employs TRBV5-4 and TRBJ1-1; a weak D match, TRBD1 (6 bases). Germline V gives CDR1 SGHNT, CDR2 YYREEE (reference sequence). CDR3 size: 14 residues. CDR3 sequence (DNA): TGTGCCAGCAGCGTACAGGGTCGGAACACTGTAGCTTTCTTT. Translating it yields CASSVQGRNTVAFF.

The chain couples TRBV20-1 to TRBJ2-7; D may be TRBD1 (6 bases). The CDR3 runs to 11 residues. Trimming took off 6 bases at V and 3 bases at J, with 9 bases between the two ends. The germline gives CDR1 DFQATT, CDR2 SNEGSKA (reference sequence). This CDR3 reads CSARQVYEQYF. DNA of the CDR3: TGCAGTGCAAGACAGGTCTACGAGCAGTACTTC.

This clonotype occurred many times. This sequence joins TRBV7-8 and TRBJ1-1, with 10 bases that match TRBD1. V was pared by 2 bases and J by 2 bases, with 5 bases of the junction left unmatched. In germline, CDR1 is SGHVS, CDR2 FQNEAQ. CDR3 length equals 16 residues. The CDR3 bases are TGTGCCAGCAGCTTACGGGACAGGGGTTCAAACACTGAAGCTTTCTTT. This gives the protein CASSLRDRGSNTEAFF.

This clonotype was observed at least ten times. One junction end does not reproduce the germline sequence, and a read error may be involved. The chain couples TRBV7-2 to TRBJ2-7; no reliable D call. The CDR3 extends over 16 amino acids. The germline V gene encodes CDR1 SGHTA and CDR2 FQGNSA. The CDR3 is CASSLVGRPYEFGPGF. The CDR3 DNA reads TGTGCCAGCAGCTTAGTAGGGCGCCCCTATGAATTTGGACCCGGATTC.

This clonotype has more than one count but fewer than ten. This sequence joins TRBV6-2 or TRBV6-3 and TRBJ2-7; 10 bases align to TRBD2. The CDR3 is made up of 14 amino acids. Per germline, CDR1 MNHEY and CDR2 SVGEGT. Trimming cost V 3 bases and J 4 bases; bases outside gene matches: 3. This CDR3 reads CASSYLAGDYEQYF. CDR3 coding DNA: TGTGCCAGCAGTTATCTAGCGGGGGATTACGAGCAGTACTTC.

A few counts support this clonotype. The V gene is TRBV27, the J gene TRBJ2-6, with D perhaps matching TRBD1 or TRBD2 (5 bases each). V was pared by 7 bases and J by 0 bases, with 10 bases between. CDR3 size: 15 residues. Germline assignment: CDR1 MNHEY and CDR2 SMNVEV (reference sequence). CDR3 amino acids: CASTNGGSGANVLTF. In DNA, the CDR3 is TGTGCCAGCACCAATGGGGGCTCTGGGGCCAACGTCCTGACTTTC.

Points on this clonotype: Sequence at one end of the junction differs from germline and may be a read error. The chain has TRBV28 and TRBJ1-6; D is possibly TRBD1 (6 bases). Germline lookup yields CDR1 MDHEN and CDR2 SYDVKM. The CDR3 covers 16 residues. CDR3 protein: CASSRTASSYNSPIHF. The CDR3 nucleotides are TGTGCCAGCAGCCGGACAGCTAGCTCCTATAATTCACCCATCCACTTT.

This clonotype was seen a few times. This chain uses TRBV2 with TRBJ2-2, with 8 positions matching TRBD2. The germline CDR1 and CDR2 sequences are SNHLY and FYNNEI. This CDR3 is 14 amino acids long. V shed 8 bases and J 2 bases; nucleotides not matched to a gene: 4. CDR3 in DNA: TGTGCCAGCCGAGCGGGGGAAAACACCGGGGAGCTGTTTTTT. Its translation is CASRAGENTGELFF.

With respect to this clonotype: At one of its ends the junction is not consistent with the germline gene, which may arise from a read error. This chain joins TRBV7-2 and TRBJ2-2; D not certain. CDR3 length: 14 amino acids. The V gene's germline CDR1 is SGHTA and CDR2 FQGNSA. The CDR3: CASRLALYTGELFF. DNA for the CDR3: TGTGCAAGCAGATTAGCTCTGTATACCGGGGAGCTGTTTTTT.

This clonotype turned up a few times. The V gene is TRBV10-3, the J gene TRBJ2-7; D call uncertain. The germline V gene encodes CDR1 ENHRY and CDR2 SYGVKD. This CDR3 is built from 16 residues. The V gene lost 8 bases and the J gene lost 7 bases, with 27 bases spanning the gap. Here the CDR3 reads CAIAAYDPSRSEEQYF. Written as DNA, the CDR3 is TGTGCCATCGCGGCCTACGACCCATCACGCTCGGAGGAGCAGTACTTC.

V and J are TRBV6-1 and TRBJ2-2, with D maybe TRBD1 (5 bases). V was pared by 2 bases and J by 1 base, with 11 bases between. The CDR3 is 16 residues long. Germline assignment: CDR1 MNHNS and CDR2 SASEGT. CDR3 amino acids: CASSERAGKNTGELFF. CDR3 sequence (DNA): TGTGCCAGCAGTGAACGGGCAGGGAAGAACACCGGGGAGCTGTTTTTT.

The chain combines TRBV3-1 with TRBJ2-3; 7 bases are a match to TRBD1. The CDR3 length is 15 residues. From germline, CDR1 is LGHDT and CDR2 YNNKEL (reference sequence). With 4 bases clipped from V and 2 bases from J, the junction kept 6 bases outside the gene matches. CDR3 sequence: CASSRQGLNTDTQYF. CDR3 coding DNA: TGTGCCAGCAGCCGACAGGGTCTAAACACAGATACGCAGTATTTT.

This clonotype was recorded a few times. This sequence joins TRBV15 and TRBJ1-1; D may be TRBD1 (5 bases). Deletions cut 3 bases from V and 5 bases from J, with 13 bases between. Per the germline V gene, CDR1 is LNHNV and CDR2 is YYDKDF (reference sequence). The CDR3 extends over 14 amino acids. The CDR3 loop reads CATSSAGGRTEAFF. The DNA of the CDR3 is TGTGCCACCAGCAGCGCTGGGGGGAGGACTGAAGCTTTCTTT.

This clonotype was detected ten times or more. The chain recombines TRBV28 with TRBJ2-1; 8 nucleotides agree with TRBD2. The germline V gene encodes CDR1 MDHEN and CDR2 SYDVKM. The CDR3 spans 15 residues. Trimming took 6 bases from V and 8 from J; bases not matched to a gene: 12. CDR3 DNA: TGTGCCAGCAGGAGGGTCGGGGGGGCCTCTCATGAGCAGTTCTTC. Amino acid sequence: CASRRVGGASHEQFF.

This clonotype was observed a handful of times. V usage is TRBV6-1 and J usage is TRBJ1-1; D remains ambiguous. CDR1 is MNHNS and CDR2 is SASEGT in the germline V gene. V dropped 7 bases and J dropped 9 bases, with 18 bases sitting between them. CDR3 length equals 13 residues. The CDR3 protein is CASTEKGGSKAFF. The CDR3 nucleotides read TGTGCCAGCACCGAGAAAGGAGGGAGTAAAGCTTTCTTT.

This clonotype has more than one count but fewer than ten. The CDR3 is CASSEMEEQETQYF. The CDR3 coding sequence is TGTGCCAGCAGTGAAATGGAGGAACAAGAGACCCAGTACTTC. V and J are TRBV2 and TRBJ2-5; a possible D gene is TRBD2 (5 bases). Germline values: CDR1 SNHLY, CDR2 FYNNEI. This CDR3 is built from 14 residues. Trimming removed 2 bases from V and 2 bases from J, with 9 bases in between.

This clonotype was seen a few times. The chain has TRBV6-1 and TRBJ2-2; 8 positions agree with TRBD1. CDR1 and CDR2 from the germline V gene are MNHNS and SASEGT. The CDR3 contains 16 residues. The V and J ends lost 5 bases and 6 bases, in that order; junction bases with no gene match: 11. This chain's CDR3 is CASSLRGPRQAGELFF. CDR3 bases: TGTGCCAGCAGTCTCAGGGGGCCCCGCCAAGCCGGGGAGCTGTTTTTT.

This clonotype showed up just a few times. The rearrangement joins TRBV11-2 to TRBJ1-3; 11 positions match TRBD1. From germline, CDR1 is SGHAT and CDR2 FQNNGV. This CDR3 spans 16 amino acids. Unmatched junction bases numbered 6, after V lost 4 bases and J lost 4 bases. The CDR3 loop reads CASSSWTGGSGNTIYF. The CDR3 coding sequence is TGTGCCAGCAGCTCATGGACAGGGGGCTCGGGAAACACCATATATTTT.

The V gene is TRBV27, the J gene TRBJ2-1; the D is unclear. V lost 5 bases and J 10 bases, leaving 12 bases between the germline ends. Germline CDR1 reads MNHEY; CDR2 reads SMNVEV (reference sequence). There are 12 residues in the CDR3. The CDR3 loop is CASSPDSREQFF. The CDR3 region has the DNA TGTGCCAGCAGTCCCGACTCCCGGGAGCAGTTCTTC.

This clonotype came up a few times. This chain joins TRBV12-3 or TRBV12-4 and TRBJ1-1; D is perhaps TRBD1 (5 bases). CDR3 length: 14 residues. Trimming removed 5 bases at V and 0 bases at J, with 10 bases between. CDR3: CASSRSGLNTEAFF. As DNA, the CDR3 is TGTGCCAGCAGTCGGTCAGGGCTGAACACTGAAGCTTTCTTT.

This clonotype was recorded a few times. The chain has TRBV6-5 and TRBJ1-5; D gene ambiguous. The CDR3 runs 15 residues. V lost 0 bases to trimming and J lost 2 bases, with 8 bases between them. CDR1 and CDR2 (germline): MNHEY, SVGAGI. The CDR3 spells CASSYSGRGNQPQHF. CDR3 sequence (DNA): TGTGCCAGCAGTTACTCGGGCCGGGGCAATCAGCCCCAGCATTTT.

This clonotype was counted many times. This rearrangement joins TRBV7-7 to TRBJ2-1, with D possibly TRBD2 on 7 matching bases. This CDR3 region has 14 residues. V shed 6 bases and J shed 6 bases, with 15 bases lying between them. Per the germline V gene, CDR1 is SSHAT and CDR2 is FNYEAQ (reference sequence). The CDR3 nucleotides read TGTGCCAGCAGTCCCGGGGGGCCCGGCAATGAGCAGTTCTTC. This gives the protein CASSPGGPGNEQFF.